This T cell receptor (beta chain) was recorded in a study of blood T cell repertoires in COVID-19. A few counts support this clone. Study processing details: Amplification from reference gene primers served as the basis for estimated nucleated cell counts. Clones were sequenced by immunoSEQ multiplex PCR, and TCRdb holds only the in-frame ones, with some missing. V and J calls plus clone size are reproduced from that table; the DNA served to infer D and trimming. Counted here are around 150,000 clones, approximately 80% occurring once; the ten biggest clones make up about 5%. V dropped 6 bases and J dropped 7 bases, with 16 bases sitting between them. The CDR3 extends over 15 amino acids. Germline V gene data show CDR1 as KGHSH and CDR2 as LQKENI.

Sequenced input: peripheral blood. The receptor's source is a woman aged 50 to 60 with acute or convalescent COVID-19. This sequence joins TRBV18 and TRBJ1-6, with D maybe TRBD1 (6 bases). CDR3 DNA: TGTGCCAGCTCCCCCGGGGGGCAAGAAAATTCACCCCTCCACTTT. It codes for CASSPGGQENSPLHF.